One and the same sample provided the 14 T cell receptor beta chains below, sequenced in a study of T cells after yellow fever vaccination. MiXCR, applied by TCRdb to the 5' RACE reads, yields one record per CDR3 protein. This repertoire shows 450,000 to 650,000 distinct CDR3 sequences, just over 20% found once; its top ten account for about a sixth. The sequencing here drew on PBMCs, taken approximately 20 days after the first yellow fever vaccination. The source of these receptors is a man aged 18 to 29 who received the YFV17D yellow fever vaccine.

This chain uses TRBV2 with TRBJ2-1; the D gene is possibly TRBD2 (6 bases). Trimming stripped 5 bases from V and 7 bases from J, with 12 bases between. The germline V gene encodes CDR1 SNHLY and CDR2 FYNNEI. The CDR3 spans 13 residues. The CDR3, as DNA: TGTGCCAGCAGTAACACGGGAGTGAATGAGCAGTTCTTC. It translates to CASSNTGVNEQFF.

This chain joins TRBV19 and TRBJ2-7; 7 bases are shared with TRBD1. Germline values: CDR1 LNHDA, CDR2 SQIVND (reference sequence). CDR3 size: 14 residues. Trimming cost V 5 bases and J 2 bases; bases outside gene matches: 6. This chain's CDR3 is CASSRTGTAYEQYV. CDR3 nucleotide sequence: TGTGCCAGTAGTCGAACCGGGACAGCCTACGAGCAGTACGTC.

Many counts were recorded for this clonotype. The chain couples TRBV5-1 to TRBJ2-1, with D unresolved. Deletions cut 0 bases from V and 6 bases from J, with 7 bases between. This CDR3 has 13 residues. Germline CDR1 is SGHRS and CDR2 is YFSETQ. CDR3 protein: CASSLGGPNEQFF. CDR3 in DNA: TGCGCCAGCAGCTTGGGCGGACCCAATGAGCAGTTCTTC.

This clonotype has only a few counts. This chain uses TRBV20-1 with TRBJ1-5; 11 bases are shared with TRBD1. Germline trimming cut 4 bases from V and 3 bases from J; bases unmatched to any gene: 5. Germline loops: CDR1 DFQATT, CDR2 SNEGSKA (reference sequence). The CDR3 totals 15 residues. The CDR3 loop is CSATRTGGSNQPQHF. The CDR3 DNA reads TGCAGTGCTACCCGGACAGGGGGCTCCAATCAGCCCCAGCATTTT.

A few counts support this clonotype. J is TRBJ2-3 and V is TRBV7-2; 11 bases align to TRBD2. CDR1 and CDR2 (germline): SGHTA, FQGNSA. Trimming at V came to 7 bases and at J to 3 bases, leaving 9 bases not matched to a gene. The CDR3 sequence is 16 residues long. The CDR3 spells CASMLDSGGATDTQYF. CDR3 DNA sequence: TGTGCCAGCATGCTCGATAGCGGGGGGGCAACAGATACGCAGTATTTT.

This clonotype was counted between two and nine times. CDR3 sequence reads: CSARTSGGPPLSYNEQFF. Here the CDR3 DNA reads TGCAGTGCTAGGACTAGCGGGGGACCGCCCCTCTCCTACAATGAGCAGTTCTTC. The chain joins TRBV20-1 to TRBJ2-1; 12 positions match TRBD2. V gave up 3 bases and J gave up 0 bases; unmatched junction bases: 9. The CDR3 runs to 18 residues. Germline lookup yields CDR1 DFQATT and CDR2 SNEGSKA (reference sequence).

The J gene is TRBJ1-5, the V gene TRBV4-1; 8 positions agree with TRBD1. The V and J ends lost 4 bases and 3 bases, in that order; junction bases with no gene match: 5. The CDR3 totals 15 residues. Germline V CDR1 and CDR2: MGHRA, YSYEKL. This CDR3 is CASSRDRTANQPQHF. In DNA form, the CDR3 reads TGCGCCAGCAGCCGGGACAGGACAGCCAATCAGCCCCAGCATTTT.

There are a few counts of this clonotype. The chain employs TRBV12-3 or TRBV12-4 and TRBJ2-1, with D possibly being TRBD1 (6 bases). The CDR3 sequence is 14 residues long. Trimming shortened V by 3 bases and J by 7 bases, and 13 bases separated the two germline ends. For the CDR3, the DNA is TGTGCCAGCAGTTTTATGCAGGGGTGGAATGAGCAGTTCTTC. Its protein product is CASSFMQGWNEQFF.

This clonotype was detected a few times. The V gene is TRBV4-3, the J gene TRBJ2-7, with no clear D. This CDR3 contains 14 residues. V was trimmed by 0 bases and J by 2 bases, leaving 8 bases between them. Germline V gives CDR1 LGHNA, CDR2 YSLEER. In nucleotides, the CDR3 is TGCGCCAGCAGCCAAGATTTGGGGACCTACGAGCAGTACTTC. Translating it yields CASSQDLGTYEQYF.

This clonotype was found a few times. The J gene is TRBJ2-7, the V gene TRBV6-6; D is unresolved. The CDR3 is 13 residues long. Trimming shortened V by 6 bases and J by 2 bases, and 11 bases separated the two germline ends. CDR1 and CDR2 from the germline V gene are MNHNY and SVGAGI (reference sequence). The CDR3 nucleotides are TGTGCCAGCAGAAACAGCGATACCTACGAGCAGTACGTC. Its protein product is CASRNSDTYEQYV.

The table lists this clonotype with a few counts. The rearrangement links TRBV4-3 to TRBJ2-7; D perhaps matches TRBD1 (6 bases). The CDR3 has 14 residues. Germline CDR1 reads LGHNA; CDR2 reads YSLEER. Deletions cut 2 bases from V and 1 base from J, with 9 bases between. CDR3: CASSQRDRSYEQYF. Written as DNA, the CDR3 is TGCGCCAGCAGCCAAAGAGACAGGTCCTACGAGCAGTACTTC.

Concerning this clonotype itself: One base away lies a much larger clone, so this may be a sequencing read error. The chain has TRBV29-1 and TRBJ2-2; 8 nucleotides match TRBD1. CDR3 length equals 13 residues. The trim removed 6 bases at V and 6 bases at J, leaving 6 bases unmatched. Germline V CDR1 and CDR2: SQVTM, ANQGSEA. Here the CDR3 reads CSVRTGSAGELFF. The CDR3 DNA follows: TGCAGCGTCCGGACAGGGTCGGCCGGGGAGCTGTTTTTT.

This clonotype occurred a few times. This chain uses TRBV9 with TRBJ1-4, with 7 bases identical to TRBD1. The CDR3 loop spans 14 amino acids. V shed 1 base, J shed 5 bases, and the junction held 2 bases outside the gene matches. Germline CDR1 is SGDLS and CDR2 is YYNGEE. CDR3 nucleotide sequence: TGTGCCAGCAGCGTATGGGACAGCAATGAAAAACTGTTTTTT. Translation gives CASSVWDSNEKLFF.

This clonotype has more than one count but fewer than ten. The chain employs TRBV30 and TRBJ2-7, with D perhaps matching TRBD1 (6 bases). CDR1 is GTSNPN, CDR2 SVGIG, per germline (reference sequence). This CDR3 region has 10 residues. The CDR3 sequence is CALGQLEQYF. The DNA for the CDR3 is TGTGCACTTGGACAGCTCGAGCAGTACTTC.